This T cell receptor beta chain was identified in a study of CD8 T cells in Susac syndrome. General study results and limits: An acknowledgment was made by the study that its TCR sequencing and HLA analysis involved relatively few individuals.

RNA, at 0.5 to 1 ug, was reverse transcribed with random hexamers. Multiplex immunoSEQ PCR targeted 54 Vbeta and 13 Jbeta TCR beta segments. A single record per CDR3 protein comes from TCRdb applying MiXCR to the immunoSEQ multiplex PCR reads. The sample lists approximately 180,000 distinct CDR3 sequences; more than 90% were seen once. This clonotype was observed a single time. Its antigen remains unidentified. The CDR3 extends over 12 amino acids. With 0 bases removed from V and 11 bases from J, the gap between germline ends came to 11 bases. The germline V gene encodes CDR1 SGHDT and CDR2 YYEEEE. It was negative isolation that provided the CD8+ and CD4+ T cells, whereas TEMRA cells were enriched by FACS.

This chain joins TRBV5-6 and TRBJ1-2; TRBD1 might be the D (5 bases). The sequenced sample was CD4+ T cells from PBMCs. This TCR derives from a human donor with multiple sclerosis. CDR3 sequence: CASSLGLTAYTF. CDR3 in DNA: TGTGCCAGCAGCTTGGGCCTGACAGCATACACCTTC. The full variable domain, in which reference TRBV5-6 and TRBJ1-2 provide the parts outside the CDR3, is DAGVTQSPTHLIKTRGQQVTLRCSPKSGHDTVSWYQQALGQGPQFIFQYYEEEERQRGNFPDRFSGHQFPNYSSELNVNALLLGDSALYLCASSLGLTAYTFGSGTRLTVV.